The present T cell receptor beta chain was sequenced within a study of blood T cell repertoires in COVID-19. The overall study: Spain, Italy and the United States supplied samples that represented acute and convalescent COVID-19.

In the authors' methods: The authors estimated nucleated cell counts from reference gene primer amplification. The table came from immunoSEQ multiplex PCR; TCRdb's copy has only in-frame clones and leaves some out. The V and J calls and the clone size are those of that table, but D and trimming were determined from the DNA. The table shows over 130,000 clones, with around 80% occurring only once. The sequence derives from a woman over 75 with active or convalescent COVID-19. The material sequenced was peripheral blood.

CDR3 sequence (DNA): TGCGCCAGCAGCTTGTATCCGGGGAATGAGCAGTTCTTC. It specifies CASSLYPGNEQFF. The chain has TRBV5-1 and TRBJ2-1, with TRBD2 as a possible D gene (5 bases). Per the germline V gene, CDR1 is SGHRS and CDR2 is YFSETQ. The ends were cut back, 1 base at V and 7 bases at J, with 9 bases in the middle. The CDR3 spans 13 residues.